The clone carrying this TCR beta chain was seen a handful of times. The data originate from a study of blood T cells in healthy people across ages. Combining a sample-barcoded 5' primer with a J-beta primer mix, a second PCR ran for roughly 6 to 11 cycles. TCRdb ran MiXCR on the 5' RACE reads and lists one entry per CDR3 protein. This table holds around 1,800,000 distinct CDR3 sequences, around 40% found once. CDR1 DFQATT and CDR2 SNEGSKA come from the germline V gene (reference sequence). The V and J ends lost 1 base and 9 bases respectively, with 7 bases between them. The CDR3 is 11 amino acids. The chain employs TRBV20-1 and TRBJ2-4, with no clear D. This sequence originates from a human donor in good health. The material sequenced was blood. CDR3 sequence: CSARVGVIQYF. The DNA of the CDR3 is TGCAGTGCTAGAGTTGGGGTCATTCAGTACTTC.